The clone carrying this TCR beta chain was observed a few times. Its antigen is undetermined. V gave up 4 bases and J gave up 5 bases; unmatched junction bases: 8. CDR1 is SGHRS, CDR2 YFSETQ, per germline. The CDR3 is 14 residues long. These data originate in a study of shared clonotypes between healthy human individuals. Clones were read by immunoSEQ multiplex PCR, and TCRdb kept only the in-frame ones, dropping some. The table lists about 1.1 million clones, around 78% of them singletons. Findings of the study overall: Researchers found naive subsets generally carried larger estimated richness than memory subsets.

J is TRBJ1-2 and V is TRBV5-1; 7 bases are shared with TRBD1. The sample comprised memory CD4+ T cells from PBMCs. The subset: CD45RA-negative fraction. This receptor was taken from a man younger than 35 in good health. Some clones in this sample may be carry-over from other donors' samples. DNA for the CDR3: TGCGCCAGCAGCCCCAGGCAGGGGGGATATGGCTACACCTTC. Its protein is CASSPRQGGYGYTF.